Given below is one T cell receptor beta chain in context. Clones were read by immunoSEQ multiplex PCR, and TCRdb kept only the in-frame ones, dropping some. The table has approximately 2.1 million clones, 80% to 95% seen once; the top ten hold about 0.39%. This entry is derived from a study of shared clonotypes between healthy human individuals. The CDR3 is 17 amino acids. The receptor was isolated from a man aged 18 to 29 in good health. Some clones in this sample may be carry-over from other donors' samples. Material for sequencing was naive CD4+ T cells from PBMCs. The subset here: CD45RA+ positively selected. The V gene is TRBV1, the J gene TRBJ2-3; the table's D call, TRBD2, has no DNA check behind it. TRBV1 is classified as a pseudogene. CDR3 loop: CTSSRRLAGLCTDTQYF. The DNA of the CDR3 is TGCACCAGCAGCCGGCGGCTAGCGGGGTTATGCACAGATACGCAGTATTTT.